This passage covers 18 T cell receptor beta chains from one sample sequenced in a study of T-cell reconstitution after alpha-beta-depleted transplantation in children. TCRbeta library preparation incorporated unique molecular identifiers. TCRdb itself ran the PCR reads through MiXCR, one entry per CDR3 protein. The repertoire consists of approximately 240,000 distinct CDR3 sequences, with over 9.5% occurring once and the leading ten covering 5% to 6%. Here the sequenced sample was PBMCs from the stem cell graft donor, taken from the stem cell graft. All receptors derive from a human donor who donated a stem cell graft to a child with SCID.

This clonotype was recorded at least ten times. The chain uses TRBV7-2 and TRBJ1-6; no reliable D call. Trimming took off 1 base at V and 6 bases at J, with 10 bases between the two ends. The germline gives CDR1 SGHTA, CDR2 FQGNSA. CDR3 length: 15 residues. CDR3 nucleotides: TGTGCCAGCAGCTTAGGCAGCCATAGTAATTCACCCCTCCACTTT. Amino acid sequence: CASSLGSHSNSPLHF.

This clonotype has a count of ten or more. J is TRBJ2-2 and V is TRBV5-1; D possibly corresponds to TRBD1 (6 bases). Trimming shortened V by 0 bases and J by 0 bases, and 9 bases separated the two germline ends. Germline V CDR1 and CDR2: SGHRS, YFSETQ. This CDR3 comprises 16 residues. In DNA, the CDR3 is TGCGCCAGCAGCTTGGGGAGACAGGCGAACACCGGGGAGCTGTTTTTT. The encoded protein is CASSLGRQANTGELFF.

This clonotype was detected many times. CDR3 sequence: CSVEGPQRYGYTF. CDR3 nucleotide sequence: TGCAGCGTTGAAGGGCCACAAAGATATGGCTACACCTTC. V gene TRBV29-1 combines with J gene TRBJ1-2; D remains ambiguous. The V end lost 1 base, the J end lost 5 bases, and 11 bases lay between the germline ends. The CDR3 covers 13 residues. The V gene's germline CDR1 is SQVTM and CDR2 ANQGSEA.

Note on this clonotype: A junction boundary mismatches the germline segment, possibly from a read error. J is TRBJ1-2 and V is TRBV5-1, with D perhaps TRBD1 (6 bases). The CDR3 is 13 residues long. Looked up from germline, CDR1 is SGHRS and CDR2 is YFSETQ. The chain's CDR3 is CAGSPRTVNGYTF. CDR3 in DNA: TGCGCCGGCAGCCCTCGGACAGTAAATGGCTACACCTTC.

This clonotype was counted at least ten times. V usage is TRBV4-1 and J usage is TRBJ2-3; D uncertain. The CDR3 has 18 amino acids. CDR1 and CDR2 (germline): MGHRA, YSYEKL. The V gene lost 2 bases and the J gene lost 2 bases, with 20 bases spanning the gap. The CDR3 region is CASSQPRLILGNTDTQYF. CDR3 nucleotide sequence: TGCGCCAGCAGCCAACCCAGGTTAATTCTAGGTAACACAGATACGCAGTATTTT.

The table lists this clonotype with many counts. The V call is TRBV18, the J call TRBJ2-2, with D maybe TRBD1 (6 bases). This CDR3 has 14 residues. From germline, CDR1 is KGHSH and CDR2 LQKENI. V shed 5 bases and J shed 1 base, with 8 bases lying between them. The CDR3 protein is CASSSGQNTGELFF. In nucleotides, the CDR3 is TGTGCCAGCTCATCGGGACAGAACACCGGGGAGCTGTTTTTT.

V is TRBV14 and J is TRBJ2-2; D is unresolved. Between the trimmed V and J ends, which lost 1 base and 4 bases, there was a span of 4 bases. Germline assignment: CDR1 SGHDN and CDR2 FVKESK. This CDR3 has 13 amino acids. In DNA, the CDR3 is TGTGCCAGCAGCCAAGTGCTCACCGGGGAGCTGTTTTTT. It yields the protein CASSQVLTGELFF.

This clonotype has a count of ten or more. V gene TRBV7-9 combines with J gene TRBJ2-5; D not certain. V lost 3 bases to trimming and J lost 2 bases, with 4 bases between them. CDR3 length: 12 amino acids. Germline V gene data show CDR1 as SEHNR and CDR2 as FQNEAQ (reference sequence). The CDR3 coding sequence is TGTGCCAGCAGCTTCGGGCAAGAGACCCAGTACTTC. Translating it yields CASSFGQETQYF.

This clonotype was counted at least ten times. The V and J genes are TRBV5-1 and TRBJ1-2, with 10 positions matching TRBD1. CDR1 is SGHRS and CDR2 is YFSETQ in the germline V gene. This CDR3 contains 15 residues. Losses at the gene ends were 4 bases for V and 2 bases for J; bases not matched to a gene: 5. CDR3 sequence reads: CASSDRDRGNYGYTF. The CDR3 DNA reads TGCGCCAGCAGCGACCGGGACAGGGGAAACTATGGCTACACCTTC.

This clonotype was counted a few times. The rearrangement uses TRBV25-1 and TRBJ2-7; 11 bases line up with TRBD2. With V trimmed by 5 bases and J by 1 base, 10 bases remained unmatched. The CDR3 is 17 residues long. Per germline, CDR1 MGHDK and CDR2 SYGVNS. In nucleotides, the CDR3 is TGTGCCAGCAGTACATCCCTCACTAGCGGGGGATCCTACGAGCAGTACTTC. It specifies CASSTSLTSGGSYEQYF.

This clonotype was seen a handful of times. V gene TRBV30 combines with J gene TRBJ1-2; 9 nucleotides align to TRBD1. This CDR3 spans 14 amino acids. V shed 3 bases, J shed 7 bases, and the junction held 9 bases outside the gene matches. Germline V gives CDR1 GTSNPN, CDR2 SVGIG (reference sequence). The DNA of the CDR3 is TGTGCCTGGAGGGGCCGGGACAGGGAAGGTGGCTACACCTTC. Protein: CAWRGRDREGGYTF.

This clonotype was counted at least ten times. J is TRBJ1-5 and V is TRBV20-1; D unresolved. The germline V gene encodes CDR1 DFQATT and CDR2 SNEGSKA (reference sequence). The CDR3 is made up of 13 amino acids. The V end lost 2 bases, the J end lost 3 bases, and 8 bases lay between the germline ends. The CDR3 here is CSARLNTNQPQHF. In DNA form, the CDR3 reads TGCAGTGCTAGATTAAACACCAATCAGCCCCAGCATTTT.

This clonotype was observed at least ten times. This chain uses TRBV12-3 or TRBV12-4 with TRBJ2-5, with 9 bases aligning to TRBD2. The CDR3 contains 16 residues. J gave up 4 bases and V 2 bases, and 8 bases lay outside the gene matches. The CDR3 DNA reads as TGTGCCAGCAGTTTAAGGGTTAGCGGGGGAGCAGAGACCCAGTACTTC. Translation: CASSLRVSGGAETQYF.

This clonotype came up many times. The CDR3 is CASRMGPDNSPLHF. The CDR3 bases are TGCGCCAGCAGAATGGGGCCCGATAATTCACCCCTCCACTTT. The genes are TRBV5-1 and TRBJ1-6; maybe TRBD1 (5 bases). From germline, CDR1 is SGHRS and CDR2 YFSETQ. This CDR3 has 14 residues. V was shortened by 5 bases and J by 5 bases, with 11 bases between the two germline ends.

This clonotype has ten or more counts. The chain combines TRBV20-1 with TRBJ2-7; TRBD1 or TRBD2 may be the D gene (7 bases each). V shed 6 bases and J shed 1 base, with 16 bases lying between them. This CDR3 has 14 amino acids. From germline, CDR1 is DFQATT and CDR2 SNEGSKA (reference sequence). The CDR3: CSAFQGGRSYEQYF. The CDR3 DNA is TGCAGTGCGTTTCAGGGGGGGCGTTCCTACGAGCAGTACTTC.

This clonotype was counted many times. The chain is built from TRBV3-1 and TRBJ2-1; 11 nucleotides agree with TRBD2. Germline V CDR1 and CDR2: LGHDT, YNNKEL (reference sequence). The CDR3 length is 16 residues. The ends lost 4 bases at V and 5 bases at J; junction bases unmatched: 7. The CDR3 DNA reads as TGTGCCAGCAGCCTCCGACTAGCGGGGACTAACAATGAGCAGTTCTTC. Translating gives CASSLRLAGTNNEQFF.

This clonotype came up many times. The chain uses TRBV4-1 and TRBJ2-7; weak D call: TRBD2 (5 bases). The CDR3 contains 14 residues. CDR1 and CDR2 from the germline V gene are MGHRA and YSYEKL. Between the trimmed V and J ends, which lost 0 bases and 5 bases, there was a span of 11 bases. DNA for the CDR3: TGCGCCAGCAGCCAAGAAGGCGGGCAGGACGAGCAGTACTTC. Translation: CASSQEGGQDEQYF.

This clonotype has a count of ten or more. The genes are TRBV20-1 and TRBJ1-6; D unclear. Germline CDR1 DFQATT, CDR2 SNEGSKA (reference sequence). Trimming shortened V by 2 bases and J by 7 bases, and 12 bases separated the two germline ends. The CDR3 sequence is 14 residues long. CDR3: CSARIASRNSPLHF. The CDR3 coding sequence is TGCAGTGCTAGAATCGCCAGCCGCAATTCACCCCTCCACTTT.